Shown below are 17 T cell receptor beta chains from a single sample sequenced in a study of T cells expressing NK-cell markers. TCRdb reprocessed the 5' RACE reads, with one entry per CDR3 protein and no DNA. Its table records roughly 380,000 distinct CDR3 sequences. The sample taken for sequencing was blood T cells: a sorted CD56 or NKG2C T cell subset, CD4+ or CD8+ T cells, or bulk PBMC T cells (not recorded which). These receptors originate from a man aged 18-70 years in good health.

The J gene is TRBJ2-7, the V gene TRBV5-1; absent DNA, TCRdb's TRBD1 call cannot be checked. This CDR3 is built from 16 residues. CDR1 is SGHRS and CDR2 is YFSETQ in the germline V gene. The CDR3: CASSLGHRDSSYEQYF.

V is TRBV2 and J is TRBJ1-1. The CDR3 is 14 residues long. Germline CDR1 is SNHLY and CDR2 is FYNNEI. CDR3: CATAGGNWATEAFF.

CDR3 amino acids: CASSGIQGRFEGYTF. The J gene is TRBJ1-2, the V gene TRBV9; TCRdb designates TRBD1, a call that cannot be tested without DNA. CDR1 and CDR2 from the germline V gene are SGDLS and YYNGEE. This CDR3 is built from 15 residues.

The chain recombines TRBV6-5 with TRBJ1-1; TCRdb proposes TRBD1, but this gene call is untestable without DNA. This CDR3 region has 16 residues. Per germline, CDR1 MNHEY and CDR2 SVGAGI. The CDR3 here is CASSYSIGAGGTEAFF.

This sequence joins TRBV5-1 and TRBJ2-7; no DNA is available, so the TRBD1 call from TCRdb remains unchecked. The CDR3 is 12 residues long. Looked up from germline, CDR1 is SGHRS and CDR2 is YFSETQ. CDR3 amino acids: CASSLRENEQYF.

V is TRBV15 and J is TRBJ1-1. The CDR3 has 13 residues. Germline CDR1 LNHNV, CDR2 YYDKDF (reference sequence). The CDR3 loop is CATSRGGGAEAFF.

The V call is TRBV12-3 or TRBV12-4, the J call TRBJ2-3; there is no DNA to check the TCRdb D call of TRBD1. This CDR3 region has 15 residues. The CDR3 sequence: CASSAGQGVSDTQYF.

CDR3 loop: CAISFYPGQREGYTF. The chain has TRBV10-3 and TRBJ1-2. CDR3 length: 15 amino acids. Germline assignment: CDR1 ENHRY and CDR2 SYGVKD.

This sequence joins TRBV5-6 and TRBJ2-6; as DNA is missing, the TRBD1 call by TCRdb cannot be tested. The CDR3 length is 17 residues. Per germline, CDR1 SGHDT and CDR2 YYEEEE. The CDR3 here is CASSRNRRVSGANVLTF.

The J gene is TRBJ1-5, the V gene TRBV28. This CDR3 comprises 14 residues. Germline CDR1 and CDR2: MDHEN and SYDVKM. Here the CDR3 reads CASSFGLNNQPQHF. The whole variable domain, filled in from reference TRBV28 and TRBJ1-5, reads DVKVTQSSRYLVKRTGEKVFLECVQDMDHENMFWYRQDPGLGLRLIYFSYDVKMKEKGDIPEGYSVSREKKERFSLILESASTNQTSMYLCASSFGLNNQPQHFGDGTRLSIL.

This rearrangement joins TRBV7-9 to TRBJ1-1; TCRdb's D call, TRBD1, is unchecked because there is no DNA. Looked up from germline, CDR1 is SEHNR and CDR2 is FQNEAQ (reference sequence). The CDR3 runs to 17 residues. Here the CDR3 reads CASSLPQGQGGHTEAFF.

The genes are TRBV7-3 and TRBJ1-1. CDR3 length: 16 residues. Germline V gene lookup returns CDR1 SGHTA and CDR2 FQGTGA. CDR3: CASSPQPVAQNTEAFF. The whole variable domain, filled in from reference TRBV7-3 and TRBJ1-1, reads GAGVSQTPSNKVTEKGKYVELRCDPISGHTALYWYRQSLGQGPEFLIYFQGTGAADDSGLPNDRFFAVRPEGSVSTLKIQRTERGDSAVYLCASSPQPVAQNTEAFFGQGTRLTVV.

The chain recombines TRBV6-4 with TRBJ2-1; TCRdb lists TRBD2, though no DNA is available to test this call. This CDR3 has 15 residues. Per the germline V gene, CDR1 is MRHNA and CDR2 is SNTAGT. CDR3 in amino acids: CASRSMEGSYNEQFF.

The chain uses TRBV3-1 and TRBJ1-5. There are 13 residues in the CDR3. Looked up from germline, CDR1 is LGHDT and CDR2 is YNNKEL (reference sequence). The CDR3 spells CASSQQGLQPQHF.

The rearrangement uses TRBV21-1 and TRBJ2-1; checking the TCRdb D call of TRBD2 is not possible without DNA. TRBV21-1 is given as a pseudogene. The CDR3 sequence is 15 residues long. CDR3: CASSKGTSEINEQFF.

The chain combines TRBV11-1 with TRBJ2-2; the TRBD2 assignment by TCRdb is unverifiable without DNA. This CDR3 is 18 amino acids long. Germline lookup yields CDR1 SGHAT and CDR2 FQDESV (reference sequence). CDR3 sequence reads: CASSLKGPTLANTGELFF.

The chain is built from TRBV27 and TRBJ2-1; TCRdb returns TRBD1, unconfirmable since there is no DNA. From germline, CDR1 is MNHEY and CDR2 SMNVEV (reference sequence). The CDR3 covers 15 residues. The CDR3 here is CASRRVGAGYNEQFF.